Listed below are T cell receptor beta chains from one sample, sequenced in a study of blood T cell repertoires in COVID-19. Clones were read by immunoSEQ multiplex PCR, and TCRdb kept only the in-frame ones, dropping some. The sample holds about 250,000 clones, roughly four fifths seen once. Sequencing input: peripheral blood. Receptors were obtained from a woman in her 70s with acute or convalescent COVID-19. CDR3s include the opening cysteine and the closing phenylalanine or tryptophan. A D gene is named only where the DNA matches it firmly. Clone size, where shown, is once, few, many, or a class for clones that have expanded.

V: TRBV5-8; J: TRBJ1-1; size: .; D: .; CDR3: CASSRGRGWTEAFF; DNA: TGTGCCAGCAGTCGTGGTAGGGGGTGGACTGAAGCTTTCTTT
V: TRBV10-3; J: TRBJ1-5; size: few; D: TRBD1; CDR3: CAISPGGLGNQPQHF; DNA: TGTGCCATCAGTCCAGGGGGTTTGGGCAATCAGCCCCAGCATTTT
V: TRBV19; J: TRBJ1-2; size: few; D: TRBD1; CDR3: CASIRTGGGGYGYTF; DNA: TGTGCCAGTATACGGACAGGGGGCGGTGGCTATGGCTACACCTTC
V: TRBV9; J: TRBJ2-7; size: once; D: TRBD1; CDR3: CASSPIGTGRNEQYF; DNA: TGTGCCAGCAGCCCCATAGGGACAGGGAGGAACGAGCAGTACTTC
V: TRBV6-2/TRBV6-3; J: TRBJ1-2; size: .; D: .; CDR3: CASSYSVSGFYGYTF; DNA: TGTGCCAGCAGTTACTCAGTCAGCGGATTCTATGGCTACACCTTC
V: TRBV10-1; J: TRBJ2-1; size: .; D: TRBD1; CDR3: CASSESWGRRTGDNEQFF; DNA: TGCGCCAGCAGTGAGTCGTGGGGCCGCAGGACAGGGGACAATGAGCAGTTCTTC
V: TRBV4-3; J: TRBJ2-2; size: .; D: .; CDR3: CASSQDLFGELFF; DNA: TGCGCCAGCAGCCAAGATCTGTTCGGGGAGCTGTTTTTT
V: TRBV27; J: TRBJ2-7; size: .; D: TRBD1; CDR3: CASSTGAYEQYF; DNA: TGTGCCAGCAGTACAGGGGCCTACGAGCAGTACTTC
V: TRBV30; J: TRBJ1-4; size: .; D: .; CDR3: CAWSVQSGGLNEKLFF; DNA: TGTGCCTGGAGTGTACAATCGGGCGGACTGAATGAAAAACTGTTTTTT
V: TRBV12-3/TRBV12-4; J: TRBJ1-2; size: .; D: .; CDR3: CASSPRTEHGYTF; DNA: TGTGCCAGCAGCCCCCGGACAGAACATGGCTACACCTTC
V: TRBV19; J: TRBJ2-2; size: .; D: .; CDR3: CASSILSNTGELFF; DNA: TGTGCCAGTAGTATTTTATCTAACACCGGGGAGCTGTTTTTT
V: TRBV7-8; J: TRBJ2-5; size: .; D: .; CDR3: CASSLRGFQETQYF; DNA: TGTGCCAGCAGCTTAAGAGGGTTCCAAGAGACCCAGTACTTC
V: TRBV19; J: TRBJ1-2; size: .; D: .; CDR3: CASSVYRVGAGYTF; DNA: TGTGCCAGTAGTGTTTACAGGGTTGGTGCAGGCTACACCTTC
V: TRBV4-3; J: TRBJ1-6; size: .; D: .; CDR3: CASSQTGSGGNSPLHF; DNA: TGCGCCAGCAGCCAAACTGGATCCGGAGGTAATTCACCCCTCCACTTT
V: TRBV7-2; J: TRBJ2-7; size: .; D: TRBD2; CDR3: CASSSKLAGGRYEQYF; DNA: TGTGCCAGCAGCTCCAAGCTAGCGGGGGGCCGCTACGAGCAGTACTTC
V: TRBV15; J: TRBJ2-1; size: .; D: .; CDR3: CATSRDYGGNNEQFF; DNA: TGTGCCACCAGCAGAGATTATGGGGGGAACAATGAGCAGTTCTTC
V: TRBV7-2; J: TRBJ2-5; size: .; D: TRBD2; CDR3: CASSFRPSGGAGFPETQYF; DNA: TGTGCCAGCAGCTTCCGGCCTAGCGGGGGGGCCGGGTTCCCAGAGACCCAGTACTTC
V: TRBV9; J: TRBJ1-2; size: .; D: .; CDR3: CASSSPFQGNYGYTF; DNA: TGTGCCAGCAGCTCCCCCTTTCAGGGTAACTATGGCTACACCTTC
V: TRBV6-4; J: TRBJ2-3; size: .; D: TRBD1; CDR3: CASSPTGVGDTQYF; DNA: TGTGCCAGCAGTCCGACAGGGGTGGGGGATACGCAGTATTTT
V: TRBV4-3; J: TRBJ1-6; size: few; D: .; CDR3: CASSQDYLGNSPLHF; DNA: TGCGCCAGCAGCCAAGACTACCTGGGCAATTCACCCCTCCACTTT
V: TRBV6-2/TRBV6-3; J: TRBJ2-2; size: .; D: .; CDR3: CASSPPRGALVGELFF; DNA: TGTGCCAGCAGTCCCCCCCGGGGGGCCTTGGTCGGGGAGCTGTTTTTT
V: TRBV28; J: TRBJ1-4; size: .; D: TRBD1; CDR3: CASRYGQGVEKLFF; DNA: TGTGCCAGCAGGTACGGACAGGGAGTTGAAAAACTGTTTTTT
V: TRBV2; J: TRBJ2-7; size: .; D: TRBD1; CDR3: CASNGQALLYEQYF; DNA: TGTGCCAGCAATGGACAGGCCCTACTCTACGAGCAGTACTTC
V: TRBV14; J: TRBJ1-6; size: .; D: .; CDR3: CASSQGGSSPLHF; DNA: TGTGCCAGCAGCCAAGGAGGGAGCTCACCCCTCCACTTT
V: TRBV15; J: TRBJ2-2; size: few; D: .; CDR3: CATSRDLAREELFF; DNA: TGTGCCACCAGCAGAGATCTTGCCAGGGAGGAGCTGTTTTTT
V: TRBV27; J: TRBJ1-5; size: .; D: .; CDR3: CASSLRRNQPQHF; DNA: TGTGCCAGCAGTTTACGTCGGAATCAGCCCCAGCATTTT
V: TRBV7-9; J: TRBJ2-3; size: .; D: TRBD1; CDR3: CASSLSLGDRFTDTQYF; DNA: TGTGCCAGCAGCTTATCCCTCGGGGACAGATTCACAGATACGCAGTATTTT
V: TRBV7-2; J: TRBJ1-2; size: .; D: .; CDR3: CASSSPAGDRINYGYTF; DNA: TGTGCCAGCAGCTCTCCCGCCGGAGACAGAATTAACTATGGCTACACCTTC
V: TRBV11-3; J: TRBJ2-7; size: .; D: .; CDR3: CASSLQASYEQYF; DNA: TGTGCCAGCAGCTTACAGGCTTCCTACGAGCAGTACTTC
V: TRBV6-6; J: TRBJ2-1; size: few; D: .; CDR3: CASSYTGYLDEQFF; DNA: TGTGCCAGCAGTTACACAGGGTACTTGGATGAGCAGTTCTTC
V: TRBV5-4; J: TRBJ1-3; size: .; D: TRBD1; CDR3: CASSFSTQGASGNTIYF; DNA: TGTGCCAGCAGCTTTAGCACACAGGGGGCGTCTGGAAACACCATATATTTT
V: TRBV28; J: TRBJ1-6; size: .; D: .; CDR3: CASSSPTAPLHF; DNA: TGTGCCAGCAGTTCCCCAACAGCACCCCTCCACTTT
V: TRBV19; J: TRBJ2-1; size: .; D: TRBD2; CDR3: CASRNSGGLGNEQFF; DNA: TGTGCCAGTAGAAATAGCGGGGGGCTGGGGAATGAGCAGTTCTTC
V: TRBV2; J: TRBJ1-5; size: few; D: .; CDR3: CASSGRDGQPQHF; DNA: TGTGCCAGCAGTGGGAGGGACGGGCAGCCCCAGCATTTT
V: TRBV27; J: TRBJ1-1; size: .; D: .; CDR3: CASGAQLNTEAFF; DNA: TGTGCCAGCGGAGCTCAGCTGAACACTGAAGCTTTCTTT
V: TRBV28; J: TRBJ2-1; size: few; D: TRBD1; CDR3: CASSSLRGLNDNEQFF; DNA: TGTGCCAGCAGTTCCCTCAGGGGGCTCAACGACAATGAGCAGTTCTTC
V: TRBV5-6; J: TRBJ2-7; size: .; D: .; CDR3: CASNNAMEYEQYF; DNA: TGTGCCAGCAATAATGCAATGGAGTACGAGCAGTACTTC
V: TRBV7-2; J: TRBJ1-2; size: .; D: TRBD1; CDR3: CASSLLQGTYGYTF; DNA: TGTGCCAGCAGCCTTCTACAGGGGACCTATGGCTACACCTTC
V: TRBV19; J: TRBJ1-2; size: .; D: .; CDR3: CASSIGALYGYTF; DNA: TGTGCCAGTAGTATAGGGGCTTTATATGGCTACACCTTC
V: TRBV4-2; J: TRBJ2-3; size: .; D: .; CDR3: CASSQDDHSTDTQYF; DNA: TGTGCCAGCAGCCAAGATGATCACTCCACAGATACGCAGTATTTT
V: TRBV5-1; J: TRBJ1-1; size: once; D: .; CDR3: CASSKNSGVGNTEAFF; DNA: TGCGCCAGCAGCAAAAACTCGGGGGTTGGGAACACTGAAGCTTTCTTT
V: TRBV21-1; J: TRBJ1-5; size: .; D: .; CDR3: CASSPRDRGNQPQHF; DNA: TGTGCCAGCAGCCCACGGGACAGGGGGAATCAGCCCCAGCATTTT
V: TRBV7-9; J: TRBJ1-2; size: .; D: .; CDR3: CASSARTPYGYTF; DNA: TGTGCCAGCAGCGCGCGGACACCGTATGGCTACACCTTC
V: TRBV15; J: TRBJ2-5; size: .; D: TRBD2; CDR3: CATSRGSGGTQYF; DNA: TGTGCCACCAGCAGAGGGAGCGGGGGAACCCAGTACTTC
V: TRBV28; J: TRBJ1-6; size: .; D: .; CDR3: CASRTTGRGSPLHF; DNA: TGTGCCAGCAGGACCACAGGCAGAGGCTCACCCCTCCACTTT
V: TRBV7-2; J: TRBJ1-1; size: .; D: .; CDR3: CASSLDRLNTEAFF; DNA: TGTGCCAGCAGCTTAGACAGACTAAACACTGAAGCTTTCTTT
V: TRBV6-2/TRBV6-3; J: TRBJ2-7; size: .; D: .; CDR3: CASSSPRGSYEQYF; DNA: TGTGCCAGCAGTTCCCCCAGGGGTTCCTACGAGCAGTACTTC
V: TRBV19; J: TRBJ2-6; size: .; D: .; CDR3: CASSSGTPSGANVLTF; DNA: TGTGCCAGTAGTTCCGGGACACCCTCTGGGGCCAACGTCCTGACTTTC
V: TRBV28; J: TRBJ1-4; size: once; D: TRBD1; CDR3: CASSSLLRDSNEKLFF; DNA: TGTGCCAGCAGTTCCCTACTCCGGGACAGTAATGAAAAACTGTTTTTT
V: TRBV28; J: TRBJ2-7; size: .; D: TRBD2; CDR3: CASRPPGLAGTYEQYF; DNA: TGTGCCAGCAGACCGCCCGGACTAGCGGGGACCTACGAGCAGTACTTC
V: TRBV5-4; J: TRBJ1-1; size: .; D: .; CDR3: CASSLGWTRSTEAFF; DNA: TGTGCCAGCAGCTTGGGGTGGACAAGATCCACTGAAGCTTTCTTT
V: TRBV6-5; J: TRBJ1-1; size: .; D: .; CDR3: CASSREGPTEAFF; DNA: TGTGCCAGCAGTAGGGAGGGGCCCACTGAAGCTTTCTTT
V: TRBV18; J: TRBJ1-3; size: .; D: .; CDR3: CASSPQGLDGNTIYF; DNA: TGTGCCAGCTCACCACAGGGGCTGGATGGAAACACCATATATTTT
V: TRBV11-2; J: TRBJ1-1; size: .; D: .; CDR3: CASSLAGGRTEAFF; DNA: TGTGCCAGCAGCCTTGCCGGGGGTCGGACTGAAGCTTTCTTT